This is a list of T cell receptor beta chains from one sample in a study of T-cell memory formation after mild COVID-19. A single record per CDR3 protein comes from TCRdb applying MiXCR to the 5' RACE reads. The table records around 430,000 distinct CDR3 sequences, about 17% of them present only once. Sequenced: PBMCs or a T cell subset sorted from them (not recorded which). The receptors derive from a man aged 18-30 years who had mild COVID-19 (a few samples of this study predate the infection). Cell type and time point are not known. The CDR3 runs from the conserved cysteine through the conserved F or W. D genes are given only for firm matches. Only part of the rows carry a size: once, few, many, or a class if the clone is expanded.

>TRBJ1-1|-|TRBV12-3/TRBV12-4|-
CASSLARLMNTEAFF
TGTGCCAGCAGTTTAGCCCGTTTAATGAACACTGAAGCTTTCTTT
>TRBJ2-6|many|TRBV5-1|-
CASSLDRAGANVLTF
TGCGCCAGCAGCTTGGACAGGGCCGGGGCCAACGTCCTGACTTTC
>TRBJ2-5|many|TRBV7-9|-
CASSLRWAGETQYF
TGTGCCAGCAGCTTACGATGGGCGGGAGAGACCCAGTACTTC
>TRBJ1-5|-|TRBV20-1|-
CSAPNSSPKERGDQPQHF
TGCAGTGCCCCCAATAGCAGTCCGAAGGAGCGAGGGGATCAGCCCCAGCATTTT
>TRBJ2-7|-|TRBV10-3|-
CAISESRVTVEQYF
TGTGCCATCAGTGAATCCAGGGTAACGGTCGAGCAGTACTTC
>TRBJ1-5|-|TRBV11-2|TRBD1
CASSLGTGVSNQPQHF
TGTGCCAGCAGCTTAGGCACAGGGGTGAGCAATCAGCCCCAGCATTTT
>TRBJ1-2|-|TRBV28|TRBD1
CASSLAGGVNYGYTF
TGTGCCAGCAGTTTAGCAGGGGGAGTTAACTATGGCTACACCTTC
>TRBJ2-1|few|TRBV29-1|TRBD2
CSAAGSGGYNEQFF
TGCAGCGCCGCCGGGAGCGGGGGTTACAATGAGCAGTTCTTC
>TRBJ1-1|few|TRBV19|-
CASRAGDLSVPTEAFF
TGTGCCAGTAGGGCAGGGGACTTAAGTGTTCCCACTGAAGCTTTCTTT
>TRBJ1-1|few|TRBV7-2|-
CASSWGGAPLNTEAFF
TGTGCCAGCAGCTGGGGGGGGGCCCCGCTGAACACTGAAGCTTTCTTT
>TRBJ1-2|few|TRBV29-1|-
CSVGNNANYGYTF
TGCAGCGTTGGTAACAACGCTAACTATGGCTACACCTTC
>TRBJ1-2|-|TRBV4-1|-
CASSPTGTGGYTF
TGCGCCAGCAGCCCAACCGGGACTGGTGGCTACACCTTC
>TRBJ2-2|-|TRBV4-1|-
CASSQSTGFTGELFF
TGCGCCAGCAGCCAGTCCACAGGGTTTACCGGGGAGCTGTTTTTT
>TRBJ2-2|few|TRBV4-1|-
CASSQEVGTGELFF
TGCGCCAGCAGCCAAGAGGTTGGCACCGGGGAGCTGTTTTTT